The 30 T cell receptor beta chains presented below share a single source sample, sequenced in a study of early stage breast cancer tumors. Data came from immunoSEQ multiplex PCR; TCRdb stores just in-frame clones and leaves some out. The data hold roughly 57,000 clones, with about 89% observed a single time. The sequencing sample was made of blood. The receptors here all came from a person aged 70 to 85 with breast cancer.

J is TRBJ2-7 and V is TRBV5-1, with D maybe TRBD2 (7 bases). This CDR3 is built from 16 residues. Germline V gene sequence: CDR1 SGHRS, CDR2 YFSETQ. Trimming cost V 1 base and J 1 base, with 15 bases left between them. CDR3 nucleotide sequence: TGCGCCAGCAGCTTGTCGGGGGGCATAGGGTCCTACGAGCAGTACTTC. Amino acid sequence: CASSLSGGIGSYEQYF.

V usage is TRBV19 and J usage is TRBJ1-5; no clear D gene. Per germline, CDR1 LNHDA and CDR2 SQIVND (reference sequence). V was shortened by 6 bases and J by 5 bases, with 11 bases between the two germline ends. The CDR3 consists of 13 residues. For the CDR3, the DNA is TGTGCCAGTAGCGAGGGAAGGGATCAGCCCCAGCATTTT. It specifies CASSEGRDQPQHF.

The chain is built from TRBV10-3 and TRBJ1-2, with 8 bases lining up with TRBD1. CDR3 size: 17 residues. J was trimmed by 8 bases and V by 5 bases; bases with no gene match: 19. Germline lookup yields CDR1 ENHRY and CDR2 SYGVKD. CDR3: CAISNPEAGGDYGGYTF. The CDR3 coding sequence is TGTGCCATCAGTAACCCCGAGGCAGGGGGCGACTATGGGGGCTACACCTTC.

This chain links TRBV19 with TRBJ1-3; D is undetermined. Germline loops: CDR1 LNHDA, CDR2 SQIVND (reference sequence). Trimming cost V 3 bases and J 3 bases, with 12 bases left between them. CDR3 length: 15 amino acids. The DNA of the CDR3 is TGTGCCAGTAGTATCAGGAAATTCTATGGAAACACCATATATTTT. It codes for CASSIRKFYGNTIYF.

The V and J genes are TRBV30 and TRBJ2-7; TRBD2 is a possible D gene (5 bases). The germline V gene encodes CDR1 GTSNPN and CDR2 SVGIG (reference sequence). The CDR3 is 13 amino acids. The V end was cut by 0 bases, the J end by 3 bases, with 9 bases between. CDR3 amino acids: CAWSVYEGYEQYF. For the CDR3, the DNA is TGTGCCTGGAGTGTATATGAGGGCTACGAGCAGTACTTC.

The gene calls are TRBV6-5 and TRBJ1-1, with D perhaps TRBD1 (5 bases). The CDR3 contains 14 residues. V shed 2 bases and J shed 8 bases, with 15 bases lying between them. The V gene's germline CDR1 is MNHEY and CDR2 SVGAGI. The CDR3 sequence is CASSYSGGLFEAFF. CDR3 nucleotide sequence: TGTGCCAGCAGTTACAGTGGGGGACTTTTCGAAGCTTTCTTT.

This clone came up a few times. The chain has TRBV9 and TRBJ1-1; tentative D call: TRBD1 (5 bases). Trimming removed 3 bases at V and 0 bases at J, with 9 bases between. The CDR3 has 14 residues. Germline V gene sequence: CDR1 SGDLS, CDR2 YYNGEE. Written as DNA, the CDR3 is TGTGCCAGCAGCGGGACAACCCTGAACACTGAAGCTTTCTTT. It codes for CASSGTTLNTEAFF.

The chain joins TRBV11-2 to TRBJ2-3; 16 bases agree with TRBD2. CDR1 and CDR2 (germline): SGHAT, FQNNGV. The CDR3 covers 18 residues. V shed 3 bases and J 6 bases; nucleotides not matched to a gene: 9. CDR3 in amino acids: CASSLFRKGLAGGDTQYF. The CDR3 DNA reads TGTGCCAGCAGCTTGTTTCGAAAGGGACTAGCGGGGGGGGATACGCAGTATTTT. Using reference TRBV11-2 and TRBJ2-3 for the parts outside the CDR3, the full variable domain is EAGVAQSPRYKIIEKRQSVAFWCNPISGHATLYWYQQILGQGPKLLIQFQNNGVVDDSQLPKDRFSAERLKGVDSTLKIQPAKLEDSAVYLCASSLFRKGLAGGDTQYFGPGTRLTVL.

This chain uses TRBV19 with TRBJ2-3, with a tentative D call TRBD2 (5 bases). Germline V gene data show CDR1 as LNHDA and CDR2 as SQIVND (reference sequence). This CDR3 region has 18 residues. Trimming pared 5 bases from V and 2 bases from J, leaving 23 bases between. This chain's CDR3 is CASSPLGLAVLSTDTQYF. The CDR3 DNA follows: TGTGCCAGTAGTCCCCTCGGTCTAGCCGTCCTTTCCACAGATACGCAGTATTTT. Combining the CDR3 with reference TRBV19 and TRBJ2-3 gives the whole variable domain DGGITQSPKYLFRKEGQNVTLSCEQNLNHDAMYWYRQDPGQGLRLIYYSQIVNDFQKGDIAEGYSVSREKKESFPLTVTSAQKNPTAFYLCASSPLGLAVLSTDTQYFGPGTRLTVL.

The V call is TRBV5-4, the J call TRBJ2-3; 7 nucleotides agree with TRBD1. This CDR3 has 14 residues. Germline V gene data show CDR1 as SGHNT and CDR2 as YYREEE (reference sequence). Trimming removed 5 bases from V and 2 bases from J; junction bases left unmatched: 5. CDR3 protein: CASSKGQPTDTQYF. The CDR3 nucleotides read TGTGCCAGCAGTAAGGGACAGCCCACAGATACGCAGTATTTT.

The genes are TRBV6-5 and TRBJ1-2, with a possible D match to TRBD1 (5 bases). CDR1 is MNHEY and CDR2 is SVGAGI in the germline V gene. CDR3 size: 13 residues. V lost 3 bases and J lost 7, with 12 bases in between. The CDR3 sequence is CASSYWQGGGYTF. The DNA for the CDR3 is TGTGCCAGCAGTTATTGGCAGGGCGGTGGCTACACCTTC.

V usage is TRBV6-6 and J usage is TRBJ1-2; D call uncertain. Trimming took 5 bases from V and 4 from J, leaving 11 bases between them. The CDR3 contains 13 residues. CDR1 and CDR2 (germline): MNHNY, SVGAGI (reference sequence). In DNA, the CDR3 is TGTGCCAGCAGTCTACTCCGGTCCTATGGCTACACCTTC. Protein product: CASSLLRSYGYTF.

The chain uses TRBV5-4 and TRBJ1-1; tentative D call: TRBD1 (6 bases). Trimming cost V 3 bases and J 4 bases, with 13 bases left between them. The CDR3 runs to 14 residues. Germline V CDR1 and CDR2: SGHNT, YYREEE (reference sequence). The CDR3: CASSWGPGVTEAFF. CDR3 nucleotides: TGTGCCAGCAGCTGGGGGCCAGGGGTCACTGAAGCTTTCTTT. The full variable domain, completed using reference TRBV5-4 and TRBJ1-1, is ETGVTQSPTHLIKTRGQQVTLRCSSQSGHNTVSWYQQALGQGPQFIFQYYREEENGRGNFPPRFSGLQFPNYSSELNVNALELDDSALYLCASSWGPGVTEAFFGQGTRLTVV.

This rearrangement joins TRBV6-1 to TRBJ1-3; D is uncertain. CDR1 MNHNS and CDR2 SASEGT come from the germline V gene. Trimming cost V 6 bases and J 0 bases, with 12 bases left between them. The CDR3 is made up of 15 amino acids. CDR3 in DNA: TGTGCCAGCAGACCCGGTCTGAGCTCTGGAAACACCATATATTTT. It specifies CASRPGLSSGNTIYF.

The V and J genes are TRBV11-1 and TRBJ1-1; TRBD1 aligns across 9 bases. Germline CDR1 reads SGHAT; CDR2 reads FQDESV (reference sequence). The length of the CDR3 is 13 residues. V gave up 5 bases and J gave up 10 bases; unmatched junction bases: 8. In nucleotides, the CDR3 is TGTGCCAGCAGCGCTACAGGGGGCGCATTAGCTTTCTTT. Residues: CASSATGGALAFF. Looking up the rest from reference TRBV11-1 and TRBJ1-1 gives the full variable domain: EAEVAQSPRYKITEKSQAVAFWCDPISGHATLYWYRQILGQGPELLVQFQDESVVDDSQLPKDRFSAERLKGVDSTLKIQPAELGDSAMYLCASSATGGALAFFGQGTRLTVV.

J is TRBJ1-2 and V is TRBV25-1, with 8 bases fitting TRBD1. Germline CDR1 reads MGHDK; CDR2 reads SYGVNS. The CDR3 loop spans 15 amino acids. V trimming: 4 bases; J trimming: 8 bases; junction bases outside the gene matches: 12. The DNA for the CDR3 is TGTGCCAGCAGTGCCTCGCAGGGGGCGCAACTAGGCTACACCTTC. As protein: CASSASQGAQLGYTF.

This chain links TRBV11-2 with TRBJ1-1; perhaps TRBD1 as D (5 bases). Germline V gives CDR1 SGHAT, CDR2 FQNNGV. CDR3 length equals 13 residues. Trimming took 2 bases from V and 4 from J, leaving 8 bases between them. The chain's CDR3 is CASSLSRVTEAFF. The CDR3 DNA is TGTGCCAGCAGCTTAAGCAGGGTCACTGAAGCTTTCTTT. Combining the CDR3 with reference TRBV11-2 and TRBJ1-1 gives the whole variable domain EAGVAQSPRYKIIEKRQSVAFWCNPISGHATLYWYQQILGQGPKLLIQFQNNGVVDDSQLPKDRFSAERLKGVDSTLKIQPAKLEDSAVYLCASSLSRVTEAFFGQGTRLTVV.

The chain recombines TRBV25-1 with TRBJ2-7; 9 nucleotides align to TRBD1. Unmatched junction bases numbered 9, after V lost 6 bases and J lost 3 bases. CDR1 is MGHDK, CDR2 SYGVNS, per germline. The CDR3 runs to 15 residues. This CDR3 is CASSPSDRGRYEQYF. The CDR3, as DNA: TGTGCCAGCAGCCCGTCGGACAGGGGTCGCTACGAGCAGTACTTC.

The CDR3, as DNA: TGTGCCAGCAGCTTATCCGGGGGGGCAGAAGAAAAACTGTTTTTT. Encoded protein: CASSLSGGAEEKLFF. The V gene is TRBV7-6, the J gene TRBJ1-4, with D possibly being TRBD1 (6 bases). Trimming stripped 2 bases from V and 8 bases from J, with 15 bases between. Germline lookup yields CDR1 SGHVS and CDR2 FNYEAQ. There are 15 residues in the CDR3.

This chain connects TRBV5-4 to TRBJ1-4; the D gene is possibly TRBD1 (6 bases). This CDR3 is 17 amino acids long. Trimming took 3 bases from V and 5 from J, leaving 20 bases between them. Per the germline V gene, CDR1 is SGHNT and CDR2 is YYREEE (reference sequence). The DNA of the CDR3 is TGTGCCAGCAGCTCCACAGGGTCCCCGATAAAGAATGAAAAACTGTTTTTT. This codes for CASSSTGSPIKNEKLFF. Looking up the rest from reference TRBV5-4 and TRBJ1-4 gives the full variable domain: ETGVTQSPTHLIKTRGQQVTLRCSSQSGHNTVSWYQQALGQGPQFIFQYYREEENGRGNFPPRFSGLQFPNYSSELNVNALELDDSALYLCASSSTGSPIKNEKLFFGSGTQLSVL.

J is TRBJ1-1 and V is TRBV7-9; 7 bases match TRBD1. The CDR3 runs to 15 residues. CDR1 is SEHNR, CDR2 FQNEAQ, per germline (reference sequence). V was clipped by 5 bases and J by 6 bases; unmatched bases: 12. CDR3 residues: CASSPRQGGSAEAFF. The CDR3 region has the DNA TGTGCCAGCAGCCCTCGGCAGGGGGGAAGCGCTGAAGCTTTCTTT. The variable domain in full, completed from reference TRBV7-9 and TRBJ1-1, reads DTGVSQNPRHKITKRGQNVTFRCDPISEHNRLYWYRQTLGQGPEFLTYFQNEAQLEKSRLLSDRFSAERPKGSFSTLEIQRTEQGDSAMYLCASSPRQGGSAEAFFGQGTRLTVV.

The rearrangement joins TRBV6-5 to TRBJ1-2; perhaps TRBD1 as D (5 bases). CDR3 length: 11 residues. V dropped 7 bases and J dropped 6 bases, with 9 bases sitting between them. Germline V gene sequence: CDR1 MNHEY, CDR2 SVGAGI. CDR3 protein: CASKRGDGYTF. The CDR3 DNA reads as TGTGCCAGCAAGCGGGGGGATGGCTACACCTTC.

V usage is TRBV7-2 and J usage is TRBJ1-5; TRBD1 is a possible D gene (6 bases). Germline V CDR1 and CDR2: SGHTA, FQGNSA. V lost 3 bases and J lost 7, with 10 bases in between. The CDR3 is made up of 13 amino acids. CDR3 loop: CASSFLGAQPQHF. CDR3 DNA: TGTGCCAGCAGCTTTCTGGGGGCACAGCCCCAGCATTTT.

The chain recombines TRBV5-8 with TRBJ2-7, with 7 bases lining up with TRBD1. V shed 4 bases, J shed 6 bases, and the junction held 16 bases outside the gene matches. CDR1 SGHTS and CDR2 YDEGEE come from the germline V gene. This CDR3 contains 16 residues. CDR3 sequence: CASSTRTGPRPREQYF. The DNA for the CDR3 is TGTGCCAGCAGCACTAGGACAGGACCAAGGCCACGCGAGCAGTACTTC.

Only a few counts were recorded for this clone. The J gene is TRBJ1-1, the V gene TRBV7-3; D is unclear. Trimming removed 5 bases from V and 4 bases from J, with 17 bases in between. This CDR3 spans 15 amino acids. Germline V gives CDR1 SGHTA, CDR2 FQGTGA. CDR3 in DNA: TGTGCCAGCAGCAACCAAGGGTGGGCGGGCACTGAAGCTTTCTTT. As protein: CASSNQGWAGTEAFF.

In its sample, this clone was seen once. The V call is TRBV19, the J call TRBJ2-1; 9 positions match TRBD2. Germline CDR1 is LNHDA and CDR2 is SQIVND (reference sequence). The CDR3 runs to 13 residues. Trimming took 11 bases from V and 7 from J; bases not matched to a gene: 9. The CDR3, as DNA: TGTGCCTCGGCGGGGCTAGCGGGGAATGAGCAGTTCTTC. It encodes CASAGLAGNEQFF.

The chain is built from TRBV4-1 and TRBJ1-6, with D unresolved. Trimming removed 0 bases from V and 10 bases from J, with 16 bases in between. The CDR3 is 16 amino acids. Germline V gives CDR1 MGHRA, CDR2 YSYEKL. CDR3 sequence: CASSQESGMVGSPLHF. DNA of the CDR3: TGCGCCAGCAGCCAAGAATCCGGTATGGTCGGGTCACCCCTCCACTTT.

The CDR3 here is CASSLSSDRREQFF. The CDR3, as DNA: TGTGCCAGCAGTTTATCTAGTGATAGGAGGGAGCAGTTCTTC. This chain uses TRBV28 with TRBJ2-1; tentative D call: TRBD2 (5 bases). CDR3 length: 14 residues. Per germline, CDR1 MDHEN and CDR2 SYDVKM. V was shortened by 1 base and J by 10 bases, with 14 bases between the two germline ends.

CDR3 sequence (DNA): TGTGCCAGCAGCTCACCTGGGACAGGGAACTACGAGCAGTACTTC. It specifies CASSSPGTGNYEQYF. The gene calls are TRBV6-5 and TRBJ2-7; 9 bases are shared with TRBD1. Germline values: CDR1 MNHEY, CDR2 SVGAGI. CDR3 length: 15 residues. Trimming removed 6 bases from V and 3 bases from J; junction bases left unmatched: 9.

DNA for the CDR3: TGTGCCAGTAGTTTGATGCGGGGGGGATCGGACGAGCAGTACTTC. This encodes CASSLMRGGSDEQYF. The chain joins TRBV19 to TRBJ2-7, with 9 bases fitting TRBD2. The CDR3 runs 15 residues. Germline CDR1 LNHDA, CDR2 SQIVND (reference sequence). V trimming: 5 bases; J trimming: 5 bases; junction bases outside the gene matches: 10.